The 11 T cell receptor beta chains listed next were all sequenced from one sample in a study of CD8 T cells in ankylosing spondylitis. Regarding the study as a whole: Seemingly characteristic of ankylosing spondylitis blood was a TCR beta motif consisting of eight highly homologous variants.

Their cognate antigens are unknown. TCRdb ran MiXCR on the 5' RACE reads and lists one entry per CDR3 protein. Of fewer than 400,000 distinct CDR3 sequences listed, 20% to 25% are singletons. The sample comprised blood, either unsorted or a sorted T cell fraction (not recorded which). The receptors come from a male donor with ankylosing spondylitis.

At least ten counts were recorded for this clonotype. This chain joins TRBV7-8 and TRBJ2-1; TRBD1 matches 8 bases. V gave up 8 bases and J gave up 7 bases; unmatched junction bases: 7. CDR3 size: 13 residues. Germline values: CDR1 SGHVS, CDR2 FQNEAQ. This CDR3 is CASGGTGGNEQFF. The CDR3 region has the DNA TGTGCCAGCGGAGGAACAGGGGGAAATGAGCAGTTCTTC.

The rearrangement uses TRBV4-3 and TRBJ2-7; D is possibly TRBD1 (6 bases). Trimming removed 0 bases at V and 0 bases at J, with 12 bases between. CDR1 is LGHNA, CDR2 YSLEER, per germline. The CDR3 consists of 16 residues. This CDR3 is CASSQDQRDNSYEQYF. Written as DNA, the CDR3 is TGCGCCAGCAGCCAAGATCAAAGGGACAACTCCTACGAGCAGTACTTC.

This clonotype was seen a handful of times. This chain connects TRBV3-1 to TRBJ1-5; 11 nucleotides agree with TRBD1. The CDR3 totals 14 residues. The germline V gene encodes CDR1 LGHDT and CDR2 YNNKEL (reference sequence). Germline trimming cut 1 base from V and 9 bases from J; bases unmatched to any gene: 2. DNA for the CDR3: TGTGCCAGCAGCCAAGGGACAGGGGGCAGGCCCCAGCATTTT. This gives the protein CASSQGTGGRPQHF.

DNA for the CDR3: TGCGCCAGCAGTAGTAGGCTAGCGGGAGCGGGCACCGGGGAGCTGTTTTTT. This encodes CASSSRLAGAGTGELFF. This chain connects TRBV5-1 to TRBJ2-2, with 10 bases fitting TRBD2. The CDR3 length is 17 residues. CDR1 is SGHRS, CDR2 YFSETQ, per germline. Trimming removed 5 bases from V and 4 bases from J; junction bases left unmatched: 11.

This clonotype was recorded a few times. V gene TRBV7-2 combines with J gene TRBJ2-5; D gene ambiguous. Germline CDR1 is SGHTA and CDR2 is FQGNSA. V lost 6 bases and J lost 5, with 7 bases in between. CDR3 length: 11 amino acids. The CDR3 spells CASRVDETQYF. The CDR3 nucleotides are TGTGCCAGCAGGGTAGACGAGACCCAGTACTTC. Based on the CDR3 plus reference TRBV7-2 and TRBJ2-5, the full variable domain is GAGVSQSPSNKVTEKGKDVELRCDPISGHTALYWYRQSLGQGLEFLIYFQGNSAPDKSGLPSDRFSAERTGGSVSTLTIQRTQQEDSAVYLCASRVDETQYFGPGTRLLVL.

This clonotype was picked up a small number of times. The chain recombines TRBV12-3 or TRBV12-4 with TRBJ1-5; no reliable D call. V was pared by 7 bases and J by 1 base, with 20 bases between. The CDR3 extends over 17 amino acids. The CDR3 DNA follows: TGTGCCAGCACCCCTCCCCTTTCGGAGTTGAGCAATCAGCCCCAGCATTTT. Residues: CASTPPLSELSNQPQHF.

The rearrangement uses TRBV28 and TRBJ1-1, with 9 positions matching TRBD1. V shed 0 bases and J 5 bases; nucleotides not matched to a gene: 1. The CDR3 has 14 residues. Germline V gene data show CDR1 as MDHEN and CDR2 as SYDVKM. CDR3 nucleotides: TGTGCCAGCAGTTTATGGGACAGGGGAACTGAAGCTTTCTTT. Protein: CASSLWDRGTEAFF.

This rearrangement joins TRBV7-9 to TRBJ2-1; D not certain. Germline lookup yields CDR1 SEHNR and CDR2 FQNEAQ (reference sequence). Between the trimmed V and J ends, which lost 7 bases and 4 bases, there was a span of 11 bases. The CDR3 runs 13 residues. This chain's CDR3 is CASIKGMYNEQFF. CDR3 sequence (DNA): TGTGCCAGCATCAAAGGAATGTACAATGAGCAGTTCTTC.

This clonotype was recorded a few times. The chain uses TRBV3-1 and TRBJ2-6, with D possibly matching TRBD1 (5 bases). V dropped 6 bases and J dropped 0 bases, with 18 bases sitting between them. Germline CDR1 reads LGHDT; CDR2 reads YNNKEL (reference sequence). CDR3 length equals 18 residues. CDR3 region: CASSYDSGSSSGANVLTF. In nucleotides, the CDR3 is TGTGCCAGCAGTTACGATTCAGGGTCGAGCTCTGGGGCCAACGTCCTGACTTTC.

The J gene is TRBJ1-4, the V gene TRBV11-3; perhaps TRBD1 as D (6 bases). Deletions cut 5 bases from V and 8 bases from J, with 15 bases between. CDR3 length equals 14 residues. CDR1 is SGHNT and CDR2 is YENEEA in the germline V gene. The CDR3 loop reads CASSQGPFGEKLFF. CDR3 coding DNA: TGTGCCAGCAGCCAGGGGCCCTTTGGAGAAAAACTGTTTTTT.

This clonotype occurred a few times. This chain joins TRBV3-1 and TRBJ2-1, with 10 bases matching TRBD2. Unmatched junction bases numbered 6, after V lost 4 bases and J lost 3 bases. The germline V gene has CDR1 LGHDT and CDR2 YNNKEL (reference sequence). The CDR3 is made up of 16 amino acids. The CDR3 protein is CASSPSSGSYYNEQFF. In DNA, the CDR3 is TGTGCCAGCAGCCCTTCTAGCGGGAGCTACTACAATGAGCAGTTCTTC.